These 14 T cell receptor beta chains originate from one sample sequenced in a study of blood T cell repertoires in COVID-19. The table came from immunoSEQ multiplex PCR; TCRdb's copy has only in-frame clones and leaves some out. The sample lists 310,000 or so clones, around 83% occurring once. Material: peripheral blood. These receptors came from a woman aged 45-59 years with acute or convalescent COVID-19.

V gene TRBV30 combines with J gene TRBJ1-5; D is unresolved. Trimming removed 8 bases at V and 2 bases at J, with 16 bases between. CDR1 and CDR2 from the germline V gene are GTSNPN and SVGIG (reference sequence). The CDR3 runs to 14 residues. The CDR3 is CASHPGGGNQPQHF. CDR3 DNA sequence: TGTGCCAGCCATCCAGGTGGTGGCAATCAGCCCCAGCATTTT. Full variable domain (remainder filled in from reference TRBV30 and TRBJ1-5): SQTIHQWPATLVQPVGSPLSLECTVEGTSNPNLYWYRQAAGRGLQLLFYSVGIGQISSEVPQNLSASRPQDRQFILSSKKLLLSDSGFYLCASHPGGGNQPQHFGDGTRLSIL.

The V call is TRBV2, the J call TRBJ1-5; D gene uncertain. Germline V lookup: CDR1 SNHLY, CDR2 FYNNEI. The ends were cut back, 3 bases at V and 0 bases at J, with 9 bases in the middle. The CDR3 has 15 amino acids. The DNA of the CDR3 is TGTGCCAGCAGTGATCGAGCCGGTAGCAATCAGCCCCAGCATTTT. Amino acids: CASSDRAGSNQPQHF.

In nucleotides, the CDR3 is TGTGCCAGTAGCACGGGTCGGACAGGGAACACTGAAGCTTTCTTT. It codes for CASSTGRTGNTEAFF. This chain connects TRBV19 to TRBJ1-1, with TRBD1 identical over 7 bases. J gave up 1 base and V 6 bases, and 8 bases lay outside the gene matches. Germline V CDR1 and CDR2: LNHDA, SQIVND (reference sequence). The CDR3 length is 15 residues.

V and J are TRBV6-1 and TRBJ1-1; D is unclear. CDR1 is MNHNS, CDR2 SASEGT, per germline. This CDR3 spans 14 amino acids. V was shortened by 1 base and J by 4 bases, with 10 bases between the two germline ends. CDR3 coding DNA: TGTGCCAGCAGTGAAGATCCGACTAGCACTGAAGCTTTCTTT. Amino acids: CASSEDPTSTEAFF.

This clone has at least ten counts. The chain combines TRBV2 with TRBJ1-1; no reliable D call. CDR1 SNHLY and CDR2 FYNNEI come from the germline V gene. The V end lost 2 bases, the J end lost 8 bases, and 12 bases lay between the germline ends. There are 13 residues in the CDR3. The CDR3 protein is CASSESKVREAFF. CDR3 nucleotide sequence: TGTGCCAGCAGTGAATCTAAAGTCAGGGAAGCTTTCTTT. Complete variable domain (other parts from reference TRBV2 and TRBJ1-1): EPEVTQTPSHQVTQMGQEVILRCVPISNHLYFYWYRQILGQKVEFLVSFYNNEISEKSEIFDDQFSVERPDGSNFTLKIRSTKLEDSAMYFCASSESKVREAFFGQGTRLTVV.

The chain is built from TRBV5-1 and TRBJ1-3, with TRBD1 identical over 10 bases. The V gene's germline CDR1 is SGHRS and CDR2 YFSETQ. This CDR3 is built from 17 residues. V gave up 5 bases and J gave up 3 bases; unmatched junction bases: 11. The DNA for the CDR3 is TGCGCCAGCAGGAAGGAGTCGGGACAGGGGAGTGGAAACACCATATATTTT. This sequence encodes CASRKESGQGSGNTIYF.

The chain combines TRBV2 with TRBJ2-1; weak D call: TRBD2 (5 bases). This CDR3 has 13 residues. V shed 6 bases and J shed 8 bases, with 14 bases lying between them. From germline, CDR1 is SNHLY and CDR2 FYNNEI. In DNA form, the CDR3 reads TGTGCCAGCAGAGGACTTCGGCTCGATGAGCAGTTCTTC. It is translated as CASRGLRLDEQFF.

The genes are TRBV5-8 and TRBJ2-7; 12 positions match TRBD2. Trimming took 0 bases from V and 1 from J; bases not matched to a gene: 2. Germline V lookup: CDR1 SGHTS, CDR2 YDEGEE. This CDR3 has 16 amino acids. This CDR3 reads CASSLGLAGVSYEQYF. For the CDR3, the DNA is TGTGCCAGCAGCTTGGGACTAGCGGGAGTTTCCTACGAGCAGTACTTC. Using reference TRBV5-8 and TRBJ2-7 for the parts outside the CDR3, the full variable domain is EAGVTQSPTHLIKTRGQQATLRCSPISGHTSVYWYQQALGLGLQFLLWYDEGEERNRGNFPPRFSGRQFPNYSSELNVNALELEDSALYLCASSLGLAGVSYEQYFGPGTRLTVT.

The chain employs TRBV5-4 and TRBJ1-1; 8 nucleotides match TRBD1. CDR1 is SGHNT and CDR2 is YYREEE in the germline V gene (reference sequence). The CDR3 totals 15 residues. V shed 5 bases, J shed 1 base, and the junction held 7 bases outside the gene matches. The chain's CDR3 is CASRYGQGKNTEAFF. CDR3 sequence (DNA): TGTGCCAGCAGGTACGGACAGGGAAAGAACACTGAAGCTTTCTTT.

V gene TRBV6-5 combines with J gene TRBJ2-5; 9 positions agree with TRBD1. The ends lost 6 bases at V and 2 bases at J; junction bases unmatched: 4. The CDR3 runs 14 residues. Germline V gives CDR1 MNHEY, CDR2 SVGAGI. CDR3 in DNA: TGTGCCAGCAGATGGGGGACAGGGCAAGAGACCCAGTACTTC. It codes for CASRWGTGQETQYF.

This rearrangement joins TRBV5-5 to TRBJ1-2; D perhaps matches TRBD1 (5 bases). Between the trimmed V and J ends, which lost 1 base and 5 bases, there was a span of 15 bases. Germline lookup yields CDR1 SGHKS and CDR2 YYEKEE (reference sequence). The CDR3 spans 15 residues. Here the CDR3 reads CASSLSGGGGYGYTF. The CDR3, as DNA: TGTGCCAGCAGCTTGTCTGGCGGGGGTGGTTATGGCTACACCTTC.

This clone was seen a handful of times. The chain joins TRBV15 to TRBJ2-7; no reliable D call. The CDR3 contains 13 residues. With 0 bases removed from V and 2 bases from J, the gap between germline ends came to 5 bases. The germline CDR1 and CDR2 sequences are LNHNV and YYDKDF (reference sequence). Here the CDR3 reads CATSRDNTYEQYF. The CDR3, as DNA: TGTGCCACCAGCAGAGATAACACCTACGAGCAGTACTTC.

V gene TRBV6-5 combines with J gene TRBJ2-3; tentative D call: TRBD2 (5 bases). The CDR3 totals 15 residues. V lost 6 bases and J lost 0, with 13 bases in between. CDR1 and CDR2 (germline): MNHEY, SVGAGI. The CDR3 DNA follows: TGTGCCAGCAGCCCCGGGAAGGGAAGCACAGATACGCAGTATTTT. This gives the protein CASSPGKGSTDTQYF.

V is TRBV7-2 and J is TRBJ2-5, with D possibly TRBD1 on 6 matching bases. CDR3 size: 13 residues. Germline-derived CDR1 and CDR2 are SGHTA and FQGNSA. In nucleotides, the CDR3 is TGTGCGTCGAGGACAGTAAACCAAGAGACCCAGTACTTC. Amino acid sequence: CASRTVNQETQYF.